The TCR beta chain under discussion was sequenced for a study of T cell repertoires in cytomegalovirus infection. TCRdb re-analysed the reads in MiXCR, keeping a single row per CDR3 protein. The sample has about a million distinct CDR3 sequences, about a third seen once. On this clonotype itself: Its antigen is undetermined.

Regarding the study as a whole: HLA-C-restricted CMV clonotypes gave the most frequent clonotype in two of eight donors.

V shed 0 bases and J 12 bases; nucleotides not matched to a gene: 3. CDR1 SEHNR and CDR2 FQNEAQ come from the germline V gene (reference sequence). The CDR3 runs 13 residues. The material was cultured CD8+ T cells from PBMCs, obtained from culture after CMV antigen stimulation. The sequence was obtained from a human donor in good health (CMV status not recorded). Some clones in this sample may be carry-over from other donors' samples. The chain carries TRBV7-9 and TRBJ2-3; 10 nucleotides agree with TRBD2. CDR3 in amino acids: CASSLATSGDQYF. The CDR3 DNA reads TGTGCCAGCAGCTTAGCAACTAGCGGGGACCAGTATTTT.